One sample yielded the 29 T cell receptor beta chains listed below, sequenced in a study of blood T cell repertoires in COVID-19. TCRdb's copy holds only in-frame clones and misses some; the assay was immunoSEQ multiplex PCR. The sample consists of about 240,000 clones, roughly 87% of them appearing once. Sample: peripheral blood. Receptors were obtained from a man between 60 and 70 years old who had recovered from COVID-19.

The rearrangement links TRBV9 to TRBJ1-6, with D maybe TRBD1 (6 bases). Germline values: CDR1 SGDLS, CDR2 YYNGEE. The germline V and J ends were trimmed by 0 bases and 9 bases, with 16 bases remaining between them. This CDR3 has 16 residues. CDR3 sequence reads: CASSVGSQGFSSPLHF. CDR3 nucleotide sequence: TGTGCCAGCAGCGTAGGGTCACAGGGTTTCTCTTCACCCCTCCACTTT.

The CDR3 reads CASSVRLQGDSGELFF. As DNA, the CDR3 is TGTGCCAGTAGTGTTCGGTTACAGGGGGATTCTGGGGAGCTGTTTTTT. The chain carries TRBV19 and TRBJ2-2, with 8 positions matching TRBD1. Germline trimming cut 5 bases from V and 8 bases from J; bases unmatched to any gene: 13. CDR1 is LNHDA and CDR2 is SQIVND in the germline V gene (reference sequence). This CDR3 is built from 16 residues.

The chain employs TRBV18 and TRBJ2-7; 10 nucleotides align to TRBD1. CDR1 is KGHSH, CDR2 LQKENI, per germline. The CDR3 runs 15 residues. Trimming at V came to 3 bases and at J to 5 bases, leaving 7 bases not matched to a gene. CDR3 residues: CASSPPDRGFHEQYF. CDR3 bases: TGTGCCAGCTCACCCCCGGACAGGGGGTTCCACGAGCAGTACTTC.

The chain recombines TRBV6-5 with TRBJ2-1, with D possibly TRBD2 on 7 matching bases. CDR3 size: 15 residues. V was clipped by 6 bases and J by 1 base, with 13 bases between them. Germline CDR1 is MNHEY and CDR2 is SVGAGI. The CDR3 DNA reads TGTGCCAGCAGCGGGGGGCTAGATTCCTACAATGAGCAGTTCTTC. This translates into CASSGGLDSYNEQFF.

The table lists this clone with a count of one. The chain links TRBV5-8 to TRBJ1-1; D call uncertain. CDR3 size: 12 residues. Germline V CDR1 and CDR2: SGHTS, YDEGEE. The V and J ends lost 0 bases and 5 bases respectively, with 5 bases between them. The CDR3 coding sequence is TGTGCCAGCAGCTTGGTGCGGACTGAAGCTTTCTTT. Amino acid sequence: CASSLVRTEAFF.

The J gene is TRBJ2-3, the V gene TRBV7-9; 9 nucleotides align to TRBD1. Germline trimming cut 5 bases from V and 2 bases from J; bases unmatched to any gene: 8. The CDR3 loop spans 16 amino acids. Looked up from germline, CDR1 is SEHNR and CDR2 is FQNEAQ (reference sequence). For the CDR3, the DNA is TGTGCCAGCAGCGTCACAGGGGGCGCCCCCACAGATACGCAGTATTTT. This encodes CASSVTGGAPTDTQYF. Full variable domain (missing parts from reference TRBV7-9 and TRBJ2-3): DTGVSQNPRHKITKRGQNVTFRCDPISEHNRLYWYRQTLGQGPEFLTYFQNEAQLEKSRLLSDRFSAERPKGSFSTLEIQRTEQGDSAMYLCASSVTGGAPTDTQYFGPGTRLTVL.

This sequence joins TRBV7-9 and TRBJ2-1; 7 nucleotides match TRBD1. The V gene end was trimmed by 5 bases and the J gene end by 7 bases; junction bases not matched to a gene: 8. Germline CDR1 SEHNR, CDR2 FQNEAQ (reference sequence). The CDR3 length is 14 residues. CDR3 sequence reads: CASSPMGDRNEQFF. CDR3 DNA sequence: TGTGCCAGCAGCCCCATGGGGGACAGAAATGAGCAGTTCTTC.

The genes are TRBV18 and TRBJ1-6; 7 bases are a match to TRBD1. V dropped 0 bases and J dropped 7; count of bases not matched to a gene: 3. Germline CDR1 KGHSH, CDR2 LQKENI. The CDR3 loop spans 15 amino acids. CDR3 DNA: TGTGCCAGCTCACCACCGGGACAGAAAAATTCACCCCTCCACTTT. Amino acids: CASSPPGQKNSPLHF. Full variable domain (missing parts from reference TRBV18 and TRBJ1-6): NAGVMQNPRHLVRRRGQEARLRCSPMKGHSHVYWYRQLPEEGLKFMVYLQKENIIDESGMPKERFSAEFPKEGPSILRIQQVVRGDSAAYFCASSPPGQKNSPLHFGNGTRLTVT.

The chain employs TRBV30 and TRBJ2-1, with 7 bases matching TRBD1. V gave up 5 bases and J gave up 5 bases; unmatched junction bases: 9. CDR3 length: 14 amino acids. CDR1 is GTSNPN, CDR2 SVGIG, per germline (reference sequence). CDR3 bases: TGTGCCTGGGGATTAACCGGGACAGACAATGAGCAGTTCTTC. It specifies CAWGLTGTDNEQFF.

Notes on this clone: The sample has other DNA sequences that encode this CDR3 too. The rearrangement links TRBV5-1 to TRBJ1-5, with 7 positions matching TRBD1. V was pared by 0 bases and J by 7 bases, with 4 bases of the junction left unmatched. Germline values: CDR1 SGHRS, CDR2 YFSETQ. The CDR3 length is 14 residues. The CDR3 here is CASSLGGGGQPQHF. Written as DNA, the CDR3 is TGCGCCAGCAGCTTGGGTGGAGGGGGCCAGCCCCAGCATTTT.

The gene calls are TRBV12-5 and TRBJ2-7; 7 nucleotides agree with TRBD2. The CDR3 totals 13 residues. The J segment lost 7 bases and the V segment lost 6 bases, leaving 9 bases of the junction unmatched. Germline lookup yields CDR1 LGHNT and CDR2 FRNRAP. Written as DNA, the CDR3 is TGTGCTAGTGGCGGGGGGACGGCCTGGGAGCAGTACTTC. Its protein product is CASGGGTAWEQYF.

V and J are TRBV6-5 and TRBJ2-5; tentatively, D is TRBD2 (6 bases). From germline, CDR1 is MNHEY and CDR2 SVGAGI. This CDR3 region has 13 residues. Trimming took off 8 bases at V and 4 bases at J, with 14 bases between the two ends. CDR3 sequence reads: CASRGSLRETQYF. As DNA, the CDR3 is TGTGCCAGCCGGGGGTCCCTTCGAGAGACCCAGTACTTC.

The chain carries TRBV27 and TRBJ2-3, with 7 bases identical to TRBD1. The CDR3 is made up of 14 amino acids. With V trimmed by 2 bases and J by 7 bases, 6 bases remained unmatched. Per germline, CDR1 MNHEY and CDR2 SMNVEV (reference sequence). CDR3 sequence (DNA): TGTGCCAGCAGTTTAAGGGGGCAGTCCCATACGCAGTATTTT. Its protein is CASSLRGQSHTQYF.

The chain's CDR3 is CASSLFQDGGNEQFF. CDR3 DNA sequence: TGCGCCAGCAGCTTGTTTCAGGATGGAGGCAATGAGCAGTTCTTC. V gene TRBV5-1 combines with J gene TRBJ2-1, with a tentative D call TRBD2 (5 bases). Trimming cost V 1 base and J 6 bases, with 14 bases left between them. The CDR3 runs to 15 residues. Germline-derived CDR1 and CDR2 are SGHRS and YFSETQ.

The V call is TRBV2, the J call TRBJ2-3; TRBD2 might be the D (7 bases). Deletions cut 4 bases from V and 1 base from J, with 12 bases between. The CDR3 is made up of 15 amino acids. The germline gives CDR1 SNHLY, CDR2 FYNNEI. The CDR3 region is CASSAWGGRTDTQYF. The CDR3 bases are TGTGCCAGCAGTGCGTGGGGGGGCCGCACAGATACGCAGTATTTT.

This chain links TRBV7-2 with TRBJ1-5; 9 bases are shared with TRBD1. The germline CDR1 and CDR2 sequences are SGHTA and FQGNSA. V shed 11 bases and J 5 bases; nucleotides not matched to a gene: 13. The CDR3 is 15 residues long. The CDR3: CAGAEQGARHQPQHF. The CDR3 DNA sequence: TGTGCCGGCGCTGAACAGGGGGCCCGCCATCAGCCCCAGCATTTT.

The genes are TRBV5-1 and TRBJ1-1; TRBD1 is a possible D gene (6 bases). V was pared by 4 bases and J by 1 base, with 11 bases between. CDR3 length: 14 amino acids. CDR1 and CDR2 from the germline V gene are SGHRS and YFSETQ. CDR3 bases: TGCGCCAGCAGCCCAGGACAGCCGAACACTGAAGCTTTCTTT. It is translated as CASSPGQPNTEAFF.

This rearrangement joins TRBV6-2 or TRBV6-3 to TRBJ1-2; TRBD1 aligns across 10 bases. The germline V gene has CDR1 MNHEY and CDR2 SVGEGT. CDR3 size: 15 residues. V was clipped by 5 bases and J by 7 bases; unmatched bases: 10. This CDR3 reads CASSPTGQGKSGYTF. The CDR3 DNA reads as TGTGCCAGCAGTCCGACGGGACAGGGGAAGAGTGGCTACACCTTC.

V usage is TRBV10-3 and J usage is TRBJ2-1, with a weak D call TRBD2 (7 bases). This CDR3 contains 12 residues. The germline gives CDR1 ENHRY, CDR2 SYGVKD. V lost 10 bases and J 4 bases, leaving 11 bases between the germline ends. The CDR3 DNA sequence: TGTGCCACTGAGGGGGGGTACAATGAGCAGTTCTTC. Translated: CATEGGYNEQFF.

The CDR3 bases are TGCGCCAGCAGTGAGAACTCTAACACCGGGGAGCTGTTTTTT. The encoded protein is CASSENSNTGELFF. The V and J genes are TRBV10-1 and TRBJ2-2; D is unclear. The CDR3 spans 14 residues. Germline values: CDR1 WNHNN, CDR2 SYGVQD (reference sequence). The V gene lost 2 bases and the J gene lost 2 bases, with 6 bases spanning the gap.

CDR3 sequence reads: CASSPGTGRLYEQYV. CDR3 coding DNA: TGTGCCAGCAGCCCTGGGACAGGGCGACTCTACGAGCAGTACGTC. J is TRBJ2-7 and V is TRBV5-6; TRBD1 aligns across 9 bases. The germline V gene encodes CDR1 SGHDT and CDR2 YYEEEE. Losses at the gene ends were 4 bases for V and 3 bases for J; bases not matched to a gene: 8. This CDR3 is built from 15 residues.

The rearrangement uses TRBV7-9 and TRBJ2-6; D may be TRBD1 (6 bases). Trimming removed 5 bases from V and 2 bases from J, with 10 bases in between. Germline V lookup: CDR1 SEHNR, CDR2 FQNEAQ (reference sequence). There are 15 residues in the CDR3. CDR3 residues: CASSRDTPGANVLTF. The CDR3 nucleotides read TGTGCCAGCAGCCGGGACACGCCTGGGGCCAACGTCCTGACTTTC.

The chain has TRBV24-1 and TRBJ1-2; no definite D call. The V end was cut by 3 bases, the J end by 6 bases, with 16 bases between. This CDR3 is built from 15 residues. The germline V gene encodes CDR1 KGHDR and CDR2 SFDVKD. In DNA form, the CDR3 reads TGTGCCACCAGTGATGCGGGAGAGGGAATTGATGGCTACACCTTC. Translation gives CATSDAGEGIDGYTF.

The CDR3 spells CAISTTSGGYLGELFF. The CDR3 DNA reads TGTGCCATCAGTACGACTAGCGGGGGGTATTTAGGGGAGCTGTTTTTT. The gene calls are TRBV10-3 and TRBJ2-2; 13 bases map to TRBD2. Unmatched junction bases numbered 8, after V lost 5 bases and J lost 8 bases. The CDR3 has 16 amino acids. Germline V gene sequence: CDR1 ENHRY, CDR2 SYGVKD.

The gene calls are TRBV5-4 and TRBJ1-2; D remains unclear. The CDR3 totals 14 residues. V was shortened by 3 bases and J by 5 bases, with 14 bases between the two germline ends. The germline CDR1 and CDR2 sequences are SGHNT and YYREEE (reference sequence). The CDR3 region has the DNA TGTGCCAGCAGCTCGGCGGGTAAAGTGTATGGCTACACCTTC. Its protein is CASSSAGKVYGYTF.

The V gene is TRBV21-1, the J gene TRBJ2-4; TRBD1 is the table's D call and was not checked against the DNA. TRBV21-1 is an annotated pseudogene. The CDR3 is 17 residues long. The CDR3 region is CARLPEQGGPFGNIQYF. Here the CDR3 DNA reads TGTGCCCGGCTCCCGGAACAGGGGGGACCTTTCGGAAACATTCAGTACTTC.

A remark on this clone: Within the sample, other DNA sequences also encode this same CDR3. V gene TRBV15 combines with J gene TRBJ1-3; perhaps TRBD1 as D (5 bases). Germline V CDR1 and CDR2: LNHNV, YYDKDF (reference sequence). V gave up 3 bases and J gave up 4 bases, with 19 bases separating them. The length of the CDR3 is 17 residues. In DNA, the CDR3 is TGTGCCACCAGCAGTCGTTTGAGTCAGGGTTTCGGAAACACCATATATTTT. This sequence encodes CATSSRLSQGFGNTIYF.

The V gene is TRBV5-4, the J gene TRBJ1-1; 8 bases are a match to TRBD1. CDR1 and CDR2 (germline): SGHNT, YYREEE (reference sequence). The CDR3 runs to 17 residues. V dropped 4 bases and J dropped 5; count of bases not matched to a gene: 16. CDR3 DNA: TGTGCCAGCAGCCTTCGGCGCCAGGGGGCCGGGTGGACTGAAGCTTTCTTT. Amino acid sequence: CASSLRRQGAGWTEAFF.

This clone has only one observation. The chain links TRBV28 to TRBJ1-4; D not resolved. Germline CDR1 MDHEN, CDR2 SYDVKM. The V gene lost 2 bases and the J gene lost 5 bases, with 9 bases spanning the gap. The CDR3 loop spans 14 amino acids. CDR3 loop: CASSLGLQNEKLFF. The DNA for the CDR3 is TGTGCCAGCAGTTTAGGGCTGCAAAATGAAAAACTGTTTTTT.